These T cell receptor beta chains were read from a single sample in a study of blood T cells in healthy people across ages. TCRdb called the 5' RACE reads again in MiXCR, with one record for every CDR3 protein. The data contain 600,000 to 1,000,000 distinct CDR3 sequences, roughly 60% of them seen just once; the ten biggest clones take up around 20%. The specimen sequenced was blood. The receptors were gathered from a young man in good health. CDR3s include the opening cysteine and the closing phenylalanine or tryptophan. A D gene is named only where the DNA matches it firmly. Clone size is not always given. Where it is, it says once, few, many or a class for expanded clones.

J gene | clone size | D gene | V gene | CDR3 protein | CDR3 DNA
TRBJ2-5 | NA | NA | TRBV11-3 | CASSLSWGSAQETQYF | TGTGCCAGCAGCTTATCCTGGGGAAGTGCTCAAGAGACCCAGTACTTC
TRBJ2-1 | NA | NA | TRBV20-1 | CSARDLNNEQFF | TGCAGTGCTAGAGATCTAAACAATGAGCAGTTCTTC
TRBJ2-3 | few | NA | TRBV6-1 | CATTDGGTDTQYF | TGTGCCACCACCGACGGAGGCACAGATACGCAGTATTTT
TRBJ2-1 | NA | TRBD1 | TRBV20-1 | CSARKTGGLGEQFF | TGCAGTGCTCGTAAGACAGGGGGCCTAGGTGAGCAGTTCTTC
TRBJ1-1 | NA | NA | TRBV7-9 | CASSLEAKLVANTEAFF | TGTGCCAGCAGCTTAGAGGCAAAACTGGTGGCGAACACTGAAGCTTTCTTT
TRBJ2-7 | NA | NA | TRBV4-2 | CASSSSQGGYEQYF | TGTGCCAGCAGCTCCAGTCAGGGGGGCTACGAGCAGTACTTC
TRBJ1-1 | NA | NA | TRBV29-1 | CSVSTQQDTEAFF | TGCAGCGTTTCCACACAACAGGACACTGAAGCTTTCTTT
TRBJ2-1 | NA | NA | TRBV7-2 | CASSLDRRHEQFF | TGTGCCAGCAGCTTAGACAGAAGACATGAGCAGTTCTTC
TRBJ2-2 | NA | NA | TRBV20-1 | CSAGGPDFHANTGELFF | TGCAGTGCCGGGGGCCCGGACTTTCACGCGAACACCGGGGAGCTGTTTTTT
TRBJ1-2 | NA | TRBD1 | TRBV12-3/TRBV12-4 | CASSLGTAPESNYGYTF | TGTGCCAGCAGTTTGGGGACAGCTCCCGAGAGTAACTATGGCTACACCTTC
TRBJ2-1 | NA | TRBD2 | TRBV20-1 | CSALLAGEGNEQFF | TGCAGTGCTCTACTAGCGGGGGAGGGGAATGAGCAGTTCTTC
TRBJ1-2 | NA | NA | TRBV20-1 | CSARDRWVDGYTF | TGCAGTGCTAGAGATCGATGGGTTGATGGCTACACCTTC
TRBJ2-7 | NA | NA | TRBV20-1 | CSAREAGVYEQYF | TGCAGTGCTAGAGAGGCAGGGGTCTACGAGCAGTACTTC
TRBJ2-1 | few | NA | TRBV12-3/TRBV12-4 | CASRYRGGYNEQFF | TGTGCCAGCAGGTACAGGGGGGGCTACAATGAGCAGTTCTTC
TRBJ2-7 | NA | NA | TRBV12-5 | CVSAPRLQLYEQYF | TGTGTTAGTGCTCCACGGCTACAACTCTACGAGCAGTACTTC
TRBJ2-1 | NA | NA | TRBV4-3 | CASSLQMERNEQFF | TGCGCCAGCAGCCTACAAATGGAGAGGAATGAGCAGTTCTTC
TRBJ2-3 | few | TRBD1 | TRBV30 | CACISRDRTTDTQYF | TGTGCCTGCATCTCACGGGACAGAACCACAGATACGCAGTATTTT
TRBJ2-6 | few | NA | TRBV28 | CASSSSRLLAGANVLTF | NA
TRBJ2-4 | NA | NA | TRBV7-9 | CATSPSTGTGVAKNIQYF | TGTGCCACCTCCCCCTCGACAGGGACTGGCGTGGCCAAAAACATTCAGTACTTC
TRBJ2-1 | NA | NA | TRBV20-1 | CSAPTDDYNEQFF | TGCAGTGCTCCAACAGATGACTACAATGAGCAGTTCTTC
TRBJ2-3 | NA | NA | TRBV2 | CASSDLAGTDTQYF | TGTGCCAGCAGTGATTTAGCGGGCACAGATACGCAGTATTTT
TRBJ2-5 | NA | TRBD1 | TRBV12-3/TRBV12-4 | CASHRTIGQGEETQYF | TGTGCCAGCCACAGAACAATTGGACAGGGGGAAGAGACCCAGTACTTC
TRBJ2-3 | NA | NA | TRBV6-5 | CASSTWRENTDTQYF | TGTGCCAGCAGTACTTGGAGGGAAAACACAGATACGCAGTATTTT
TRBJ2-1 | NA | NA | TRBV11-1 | CASSFVGINEQFF | TGTGCCAGCAGCTTTGTGGGAATCAATGAGCAGTTCTTC
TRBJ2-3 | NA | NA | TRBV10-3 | CATDPRGTDTQYF | TGTGCCACCGACCCGAGGGGCACAGATACGCAGTATTTT
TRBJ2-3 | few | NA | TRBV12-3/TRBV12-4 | CASSGDSRPDTQYF | TGTGCCAGCTCGGGGGACAGTCGCCCAGATACGCAGTATTTT
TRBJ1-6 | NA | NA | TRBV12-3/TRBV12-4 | CASSFSGFSGEGNSPLHF | TGTGCCAGCAGTTTCTCCGGCTTCTCAGGGGAGGGGAATTCACCCCTCCACTTT
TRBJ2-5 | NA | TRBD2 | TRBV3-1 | CASSQDHGGREQYF | TGTGCCAGCAGCCAAGATCATGGAGGGCGGGAGCAGTACTTC
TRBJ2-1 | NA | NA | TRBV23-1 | CASSLWGKSIREQFF | TGCGCCAGCAGCCTGTGGGGCAAGTCAATCCGGGAGCAGTTCTTC
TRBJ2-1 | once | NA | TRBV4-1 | CASSQGEGAGEQFF | TGCGCCAGCAGCCAAGGTGAAGGGGCCGGTGAGCAGTTCTTC
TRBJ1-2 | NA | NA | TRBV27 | CASSSPGSYIGYTF | TGTGCCAGCAGTTCACCCGGGAGCTACATCGGCTACACCTTC
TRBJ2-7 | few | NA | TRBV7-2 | CASRWGSSYEQYF | TGTGCCAGCAGGTGGGGCAGCTCCTACGAGCAGTACTTC
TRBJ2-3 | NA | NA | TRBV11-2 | CASSERGGRTDTQYF | TGTGCCAGCAGTGAGAGGGGGGGGCGCACAGATACGCAGTATTTT
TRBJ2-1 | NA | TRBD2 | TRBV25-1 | CASSKAGSDNEQFF | TGTGCCAGCAGCAAAGCGGGAAGCGACAATGAGCAGTTCTTC
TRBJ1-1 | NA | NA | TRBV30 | CAWSVQAGGSAFF | TGTGCCTGGAGTGTACAGGCAGGCGGATCCGCTTTCTTT
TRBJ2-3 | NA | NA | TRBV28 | CASSETRPTDTQYF | TGTGCCAGCAGTGAAACCAGGCCCACAGATACGCAGTATTTT
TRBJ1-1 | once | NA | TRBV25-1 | CASSEYSGLNTEAFF | TGTGCCAGCAGTGAATACTCAGGGCTGAACACTGAAGCTTTCTTT
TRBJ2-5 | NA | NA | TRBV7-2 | CASSLLLQRGETQYF | TGTGCCAGCAGCTTATTGTTACAACGGGGAGAGACCCAGTACTTC
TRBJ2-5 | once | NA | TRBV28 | CASSFGDLEGETQYF | TGTGCCAGCAGTTTTGGGGACCTCGAGGGGGAGACCCAGTACTTC
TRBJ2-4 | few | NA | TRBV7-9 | CASSVRLVPTTANEQYF | TGTGCCAGCAGCGTCAGGTTGGTCCCCACGACGGCGAATGAGCAGTACTTC
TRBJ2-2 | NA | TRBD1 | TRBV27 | CASRVLGQGAGELFF | TGTGCCAGCCGCGTTCTGGGACAGGGGGCTGGGGAGCTGTTTTTT
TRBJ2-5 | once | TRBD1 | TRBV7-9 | CASSSKSLRDRETQYF | TGTGCCAGCAGCTCGAAAAGCCTCCGGGACAGGGAGACCCAGTACTTC